Listed below are T cell receptor beta chains from one sample, sequenced in a study of T cell responses to AZD1222 COVID-19 vaccine. Assay: immunoSEQ multiplex PCR; the TCRdb copy retains only in-frame clones and omits some. The profile shows about 80,000 clones, approximately 90% of them singletons. Here the sequenced sample was peripheral blood, taken 28 days after the second AZD1222 dose. These receptors were collected from an adult who received the AZD1222 COVID-19 vaccine. The conserved cysteine and the conserved F or W are not part of the CDR3 here. Rows give clone size only sometimes, using once, few, many, or a class for an expanded clone.

J,V,size,CDR3
TRBJ1-1,TRBV7-3,few,ASSLSSANTEAF
TRBJ1-1,TRBV19,medium-sized,ASTKGQGNTEAF
TRBJ1-5,TRBV6-1,NA,ASSETSRGRGNQPQH
TRBJ2-2,TRBV7-9,few,ASSPPGHAYTGELF
TRBJ1-1,TRBV11-2,NA,ASSLARNTEAF
TRBJ1-2,TRBV3-1/TRBV3-2,NA,ASSQTTREADGYT
TRBJ2-1,TRBV18,NA,ASSPPGQVLNEQF
TRBJ2-5,TRBV5-1,NA,ASSPWTDQGETQY
TRBJ1-2,TRBV29-1,NA,SARDRGSNYGYT
TRBJ1-2,TRBV30,NA,AWTTSYGYT
TRBJ1-6,TRBV5-1,NA,ASSREGRVNNSPLH
TRBJ2-7,TRBV5-4,NA,ASSLGTSGRTYYEQY